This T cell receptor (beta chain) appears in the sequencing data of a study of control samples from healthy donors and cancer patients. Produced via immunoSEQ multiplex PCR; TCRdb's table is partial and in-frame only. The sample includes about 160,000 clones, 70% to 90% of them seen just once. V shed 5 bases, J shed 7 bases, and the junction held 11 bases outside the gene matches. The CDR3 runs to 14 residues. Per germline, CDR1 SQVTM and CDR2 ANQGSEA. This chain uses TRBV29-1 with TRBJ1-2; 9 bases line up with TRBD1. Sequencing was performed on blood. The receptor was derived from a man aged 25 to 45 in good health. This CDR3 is CSVKWVAGQGGYTF. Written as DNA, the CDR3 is TGCAGCGTTAAGTGGGTGGCGGGACAGGGTGGCTACACCTTC.